The clone carrying this T cell receptor beta chain was picked up one time. Its antigen remains unknown. This record belongs to a study of OX40 agonist ivuxolimab in advanced cancers. About the study: Patients were treated with intravenous ivuxolimab, dosed at 0.01 to 10 mg/kg and infused every 2 weeks. Study findings and constraints: By week 6 at 0.1 to 3.0 mg/kg, blood CD4+ and CD8+ T cells had expanded clonally.

Profiling relied on immunoSEQ multiplex PCR, and the TCRdb table lists in-frame clones only, not all of them. There are around 36,000 clones in the sample; over 75% occur only once, and under 20% lies in the top ten. V was trimmed by 4 bases and J by 5 bases, leaving 17 bases between them. This CDR3 contains 15 residues. The germline V gene encodes CDR1 SEHNR and CDR2 FQNEAQ (reference sequence). This rearrangement joins TRBV7-9 to TRBJ2-5; D is uncertain. The sequence derives from an adult with an advanced solid tumor such as melanoma, head and neck, liver or kidney cancer. The sample was CD4+ or CD8+ T cells sorted from blood, taken in a trial of the OX40 agonist ivuxolimab. DNA of the CDR3: TGTGCCAGCAGCTCCCTAGAGCCTTCGTACGAGACCCAGTACTTC. This encodes CASSSLEPSYETQYF.